These 19 T cell receptor beta chains originate from one sample sequenced in a study of CD8 T cells in ankylosing spondylitis. Study-wide findings and caveats: Ankylosing spondylitis blood appeared to carry a characteristic TCR beta motif of 7 or 8 highly homologous variants.

These receptors have no identified antigens. From the 5' RACE reads, TCRdb called clonotypes with MiXCR, one entry per CDR3 protein. The table lists about 220,000 distinct CDR3 sequences, 15% to 20% of them singletons. Specimen: blood, either unsorted or a sorted T cell fraction (not recorded which). Every receptor here comes from a male donor with ankylosing spondylitis.

This clonotype has only a few counts. V gene TRBV29-1 combines with J gene TRBJ2-1; 11 nucleotides align to TRBD1. The V gene end was trimmed by 8 bases and the J gene end by 7 bases; junction bases not matched to a gene: 7. The CDR3 is made up of 13 amino acids. Germline loops: CDR1 SQVTM, CDR2 ANQGSEA. The CDR3 sequence: CSIAGQGENEQFF. The CDR3 bases are TGCAGCATCGCGGGACAGGGGGAAAATGAGCAGTTCTTC.

The sample holds one count of this clonotype. In DNA, the CDR3 is TGCGCCAGCAGCTTGCAGGGACAGGGGATGGGAACTGAAGCTTTCTTT. It specifies CASSLQGQGMGTEAFF. J is TRBJ1-1 and V is TRBV5-1, with 10 bases aligning to TRBD1. The CDR3 has 16 amino acids. The ends lost 1 base at V and 5 bases at J; junction bases unmatched: 8. CDR1 SGHRS and CDR2 YFSETQ come from the germline V gene.

This clonotype occurred a few times. The chain recombines TRBV10-3 with TRBJ2-7, with 14 bases fitting TRBD2. V lost 3 bases, J lost 6 bases, and 7 bases stayed unmatched. CDR1 and CDR2 from the germline V gene are ENHRY and SYGVKD. The CDR3 spans 16 residues. Written as DNA, the CDR3 is TGTGCCATCAGTGATACAGGACTAGCGGGAGGATCCGAGCAGTACTTC. This gives the protein CAISDTGLAGGSEQYF.

The chain joins TRBV20-1 to TRBJ1-2; 9 nucleotides line up with TRBD1. Germline V gene data show CDR1 as DFQATT and CDR2 as SNEGSKA (reference sequence). J lost 6 bases, V lost 4 bases, and 12 bases had no gene match. This CDR3 spans 15 amino acids. The CDR3 sequence is CSAKCDRGVCHGYTF. The CDR3 DNA follows: TGCAGTGCTAAATGTGACAGGGGGGTTTGTCATGGCTACACCTTC.

This clonotype was seen a handful of times. V gene TRBV28 combines with J gene TRBJ2-3, with D perhaps TRBD1 (6 bases). This CDR3 has 17 residues. V was trimmed by 6 bases and J by 1 base, leaving 20 bases between them. Per the germline V gene, CDR1 is MDHEN and CDR2 is SYDVKM. In DNA form, the CDR3 reads TGTGCCAGCAGGCGCCGTCTTACAGGGCCCGGCACAGATACGCAGTATTTT. It yields the protein CASRRRLTGPGTDTQYF.

This rearrangement joins TRBV12-3 or TRBV12-4 to TRBJ2-5; D is unclear. The CDR3 covers 17 residues. Trimming took 11 bases from V and 0 from J, leaving 25 bases between them. The CDR3 nucleotides are TGTGCCTTCAGTTCATCCACCGTACGGTCAGACCAAGAGACCCAGTACTTC. Its translation is CAFSSSTVRSDQETQYF.

This chain links TRBV12-2 with TRBJ1-2; the table names TRBD1, a call not compared with the DNA. TRBV12-2 is labeled a pseudogene. The CDR3 extends over 18 amino acids. CDR3 bases: TGTGCAAGTCGCCTAACCCTTTCCCCGCACAGGGGCGTAGATGGCTACACCTTC. Translating it yields CASRLTLSPHRGVDGYTF.

This clonotype was seen only a few times. V and J are TRBV19 and TRBJ1-2, with 7 bases aligning to TRBD1. With 6 bases clipped from V and 4 bases from J, the junction kept 8 bases outside the gene matches. Per the germline V gene, CDR1 is LNHDA and CDR2 is SQIVND (reference sequence). This CDR3 comprises 14 residues. The CDR3 here is CASRSRGRPYGYTF. In nucleotides, the CDR3 is TGTGCCAGTAGATCAAGGGGGCGCCCCTATGGCTACACCTTC. Combining the CDR3 with reference TRBV19 and TRBJ1-2 gives the whole variable domain DGGITQSPKYLFRKEGQNVTLSCEQNLNHDAMYWYRQDPGQGLRLIYYSQIVNDFQKGDIAEGYSVSREKKESFPLTVTSAQKNPTAFYLCASRSRGRPYGYTFGSGTRLTVV.

This clonotype has just a few counts. The chain combines TRBV28 with TRBJ2-7; TRBD1 aligns across 7 bases. The length of the CDR3 is 15 residues. Losses at the gene ends were 5 bases for V and 3 bases for J; bases not matched to a gene: 10. Germline CDR1 and CDR2: MDHEN and SYDVKM. The CDR3: CASSKIQGPLYEQYF. CDR3 nucleotides: TGTGCCAGCAGTAAAATACAGGGGCCACTCTACGAGCAGTACTTC.

This rearrangement joins TRBV5-5 to TRBJ2-3; 8 bases are a match to TRBD1. The V gene's germline CDR1 is SGHKS and CDR2 YYEKEE (reference sequence). The CDR3 has 15 amino acids. With 4 bases clipped from V and 2 bases from J, the junction kept 6 bases outside the gene matches. The CDR3 nucleotides read TGTGCCAGCAGCCCAGACAGGGGACTCACAGATACGCAGTATTTT. It translates to CASSPDRGLTDTQYF. Full variable domain (missing parts from reference TRBV5-5 and TRBJ2-3): DAGVTQSPTHLIKTRGQQVTLRCSPISGHKSVSWYQQVLGQGPQFIFQYYEKEERGRGNFPDRFSARQFPNYSSELNVNALLLGDSALYLCASSPDRGLTDTQYFGPGTRLTVL.

The chain is built from TRBV4-3 and TRBJ2-7; possibly TRBD2 for D (6 bases). Trimming left V 4 bases short and J 5 bases short, with 18 bases between. Germline V CDR1 and CDR2: LGHNA, YSLEER. This CDR3 has 15 amino acids. The CDR3: CASSRERLGLDEQYF. The CDR3 DNA reads as TGCGCCAGCAGCCGAGAGAGACTAGGACTCGACGAGCAGTACTTC.

The chain carries TRBV20-1 and TRBJ2-1; no definite D call. Germline CDR1 and CDR2: DFQATT and SNEGSKA (reference sequence). Trimming shortened V by 6 bases and J by 4 bases, and 16 bases separated the two germline ends. The CDR3 covers 14 residues. CDR3 region: CSARPLGVYNEQFF. The CDR3 DNA follows: TGCAGTGCCCGACCCCTAGGAGTATACAATGAGCAGTTCTTC.

This clonotype was seen a few times. This likely comes from a read error, as the CDR3 has no conserved phenylalanine or tryptophan at its end. The CDR3: CSVESSSGSGYEQYL. CDR3 nucleotide sequence: TGCAGCGTTGAGAGCTCTAGCGGGAGCGGGTACGAGCAGTACCTC. The V call is TRBV29-1, the J call TRBJ2-7, with 10 bases aligning to TRBD2. The V gene's germline CDR1 is SQVTM and CDR2 ANQGSEA. V shed 3 bases, J shed 4 bases, and the junction held 9 bases outside the gene matches. The CDR3 has 15 residues.

The chain combines TRBV5-1 with TRBJ1-1, with 7 nucleotides matching TRBD1. V shed 1 base and J 4 bases; nucleotides not matched to a gene: 4. Germline-derived CDR1 and CDR2 are SGHRS and YFSETQ. This CDR3 has 14 amino acids. The CDR3: CASSLFPGGTEAFF. The CDR3 DNA sequence: TGCGCCAGCAGCTTGTTTCCAGGGGGCACTGAAGCTTTCTTT.

A few counts support this clonotype. The gene calls are TRBV6-4 and TRBJ1-2; TRBD1 matches 9 bases. V was pared by 2 bases and J by 5 bases, with 18 bases of the junction left unmatched. This CDR3 region has 19 residues. Germline V gene sequence: CDR1 MRHNA, CDR2 SNTAGT. Here the CDR3 reads CASSDRGTGTPLFWYGYTF. The CDR3 DNA follows: TGTGCCAGCAGTGACAGGGGGACAGGGACGCCGCTCTTTTGGTATGGCTACACCTTC.

The chain has TRBV12-3 or TRBV12-4 and TRBJ2-1, with 10 bases lining up with TRBD2. This CDR3 is 15 amino acids long. Trimming removed 6 bases from V and 8 bases from J; junction bases left unmatched: 10. CDR3 DNA sequence: TGTGCCAGCAGAGGCCTAGCGGGAGAGTGGGATGAGCAGTTCTTC. Translated, it gives CASRGLAGEWDEQFF.

This clonotype was found a few times. The chain couples TRBV3-1 to TRBJ1-1; a possible D gene is TRBD1 (6 bases). V lost 1 base to trimming and J lost 1 base, with 13 bases between them. The CDR3 length is 16 residues. Germline-derived CDR1 and CDR2 are LGHDT and YNNKEL (reference sequence). The CDR3 is CASSQGTAEENTEAFF. The CDR3 nucleotides read TGTGCCAGCAGCCAAGGGACAGCCGAAGAGAACACTGAAGCTTTCTTT.

The chain combines TRBV2 with TRBJ2-1; 12 nucleotides agree with TRBD2. V gave up 7 bases and J gave up 4 bases; unmatched junction bases: 20. Germline-derived CDR1 and CDR2 are SNHLY and FYNNEI. CDR3 length: 20 residues. As DNA, the CDR3 is TGTGCCAGCATTGTCATGGGGCTGACTAGCGGGAGATCGGGTTACAATGAGCAGTTCTTC. Protein: CASIVMGLTSGRSGYNEQFF.

A few counts support this clonotype. This chain uses TRBV6-2 or TRBV6-3 with TRBJ1-1, with 7 bases fitting TRBD1. V gave up 4 bases and J gave up 1 base; unmatched junction bases: 12. CDR1 and CDR2 from the germline V gene are MNHEY and SVGEGT. This CDR3 region has 17 residues. The CDR3 loop is CASSFDREGLWNTEAFF. The CDR3 nucleotides read TGTGCCAGCAGTTTCGACAGGGAAGGTCTGTGGAACACTGAAGCTTTCTTT.